These 18 T cell receptor beta chains came from one sample sequenced in a study of T-cell memory formation after mild COVID-19. TCRdb redid the calling of the 5' RACE reads with MiXCR, one entry per CDR3 protein. The table has under 400,000 distinct CDR3 sequences, 25% to 30% seen once; the top ten hold 13%. The sequencing input was PBMCs or a T cell subset sorted from them (not recorded which). The receptors here all came from an adult woman who had mild COVID-19 (a few samples of this study predate the infection). Cell type and time point are not known.

This clonotype was seen only a few times. V gene TRBV9 combines with J gene TRBJ1-3; D is unresolved. CDR1 and CDR2 (germline): SGDLS, YYNGEE. The V end lost 3 bases, the J end lost 2 bases, and 9 bases lay between the germline ends. This CDR3 has 14 residues. The CDR3 reads CASSEGYAGNTIYF. The CDR3 DNA sequence: TGTGCCAGCAGCGAAGGGTATGCTGGAAACACCATATATTTT.

The V gene is TRBV7-2, the J gene TRBJ1-2; 7 positions agree with TRBD1. Germline CDR1 and CDR2: SGHTA and FQGNSA. The CDR3 has 13 residues. J gave up 6 bases and V 4 bases, and 5 bases lay outside the gene matches. CDR3 amino acids: CASSYLTGNGYTF. The CDR3 DNA reads as TGTGCCAGCAGCTACCTGACAGGGAATGGCTACACCTTC.

The chain joins TRBV9 to TRBJ2-1, with D perhaps TRBD1 (6 bases). Germline CDR1 reads SGDLS; CDR2 reads YYNGEE. The CDR3 covers 16 residues. V was cut by 4 bases and J by 1 base, with 15 bases left in between. CDR3 loop: CASSPQTGPSYNEQFF. The CDR3 DNA follows: TGTGCCAGCAGCCCCCAGACAGGACCGTCCTACAATGAGCAGTTCTTC.

The V and J genes are TRBV12-3 or TRBV12-4 and TRBJ1-3; TRBD1 matches 8 bases. This CDR3 spans 15 amino acids. Trimming at V came to 2 bases and at J to 2 bases, leaving 2 bases not matched to a gene. CDR3 in amino acids: CASSLTGGPGNTIYF. The CDR3 coding sequence is TGTGCCAGCAGTTTAACAGGGGGGCCTGGAAACACCATATATTTT.

This clonotype appeared a few times. CDR3 protein: CASSSRLAQQETQYF. CDR3 sequence (DNA): TGTGCCAGCAGTTCCCGACTAGCGCAACAAGAGACCCAGTACTTC. V is TRBV12-3 or TRBV12-4 and J is TRBJ2-5; 8 positions match TRBD2. The CDR3 extends over 15 amino acids. Trimming at V came to 4 bases and at J to 2 bases, leaving 6 bases not matched to a gene.

This clonotype has just a few counts. The chain carries TRBV20-1 and TRBJ2-6; maybe TRBD2 (5 bases). The CDR3 length is 15 residues. The V and J ends lost 6 bases and 0 bases respectively, with 12 bases between them. Germline CDR1 reads DFQATT; CDR2 reads SNEGSKA (reference sequence). The CDR3 DNA sequence: TGCAGTGCGCGCAAACGGGGCTCTGGGGCCAACGTCCTGACTTTC. Protein product: CSARKRGSGANVLTF.

V and J are TRBV11-3 and TRBJ2-1; D is perhaps TRBD2 (6 bases). The V gene's germline CDR1 is SGHNT and CDR2 YENEEA. The CDR3 runs to 16 residues. Trimming left V 7 bases short and J 4 bases short, with 20 bases between. The CDR3 spells CASKPRGGPGYNEQFF. In DNA form, the CDR3 reads TGTGCCAGCAAGCCCCGCGGAGGGCCAGGGTACAATGAGCAGTTCTTC.

The genes are TRBV20-1 and TRBJ2-7; 8 nucleotides agree with TRBD1. Germline V gene lookup returns CDR1 DFQATT and CDR2 SNEGSKA (reference sequence). The J segment lost 9 bases and the V segment lost 1 base, leaving 14 bases of the junction unmatched. This CDR3 comprises 15 residues. CDR3 coding DNA: TGCAGTGCTAGAGCACGGACAGGGTACGGGCTGGGGCAGTACTTC. This encodes CSARARTGYGLGQYF.

Only a few counts were recorded for this clonotype. The chain links TRBV4-1 to TRBJ2-7; possible D gene TRBD2, 6 bases. Germline CDR1 MGHRA, CDR2 YSYEKL. The CDR3 contains 14 residues. V was shortened by 3 bases and J by 2 bases, with 11 bases between the two germline ends. CDR3 residues: CASSQPGDAYEQYF. The DNA of the CDR3 is TGCGCCAGCAGCCAGCCGGGAGACGCCTACGAGCAGTACTTC.

The chain has TRBV6-5 and TRBJ1-4; D gene uncertain. Germline-derived CDR1 and CDR2 are MNHEY and SVGAGI. This CDR3 has 14 residues. Between the trimmed V and J ends, which lost 2 bases and 12 bases, there was a span of 16 bases. The CDR3 DNA sequence: TGTGCCAGCAGTTACGACTGGGTCCGTGGGGAACTGTTTTTT. Its translation: CASSYDWVRGELFF.

This rearrangement joins TRBV12-3 or TRBV12-4 to TRBJ2-7; TRBD1 might be the D (5 bases). This CDR3 is 12 amino acids long. The V end lost 9 bases, the J end lost 2 bases, and 11 bases lay between the germline ends. CDR3 residues: CASLVDTYEQYF. The DNA of the CDR3 is TGTGCCAGTTTAGTGGACACCTACGAGCAGTACTTC.

This clonotype showed up just a few times. The chain is built from TRBV15 and TRBJ1-6; 9 positions agree with TRBD1. The CDR3 contains 15 residues. V lost 5 bases, J lost 7 bases, and 6 bases stayed unmatched. CDR1 and CDR2 (germline): LNHNV, YYDKDF (reference sequence). The CDR3 sequence: CATSSWTGENSPLHF. CDR3 sequence (DNA): TGTGCCACCAGCTCATGGACAGGGGAAAATTCACCCCTCCACTTT.

V is TRBV24-1 and J is TRBJ2-1; D may correspond to TRBD1 or TRBD2 (5 bases each). CDR1 and CDR2 from the germline V gene are KGHDR and SFDVKD. The CDR3 contains 21 residues. Between the trimmed V and J ends, which lost 5 bases and 1 base, there was a span of 29 bases. The CDR3 region is CATSGTPGRINQGLSYNEQFF. In DNA form, the CDR3 reads TGTGCCACCAGTGGAACCCCGGGGCGAATAAATCAGGGATTATCCTACAATGAGCAGTTCTTC.

This chain links TRBV7-2 with TRBJ2-1; the D gene is possibly TRBD2 (6 bases). V lost 1 base to trimming and J lost 5 bases, with 9 bases between them. The CDR3 sequence is 14 residues long. Germline CDR1 SGHTA, CDR2 FQGNSA. CDR3 coding DNA: TGTGCCAGCAGCTTAGTCGGAGGGGACAATGAGCAGTTCTTC. Protein product: CASSLVGGDNEQFF.

In its sample, this clonotype was seen a few times. V gene TRBV3-1 combines with J gene TRBJ2-3, with TRBD2 matching 9 bases. The CDR3 loop spans 15 amino acids. With V trimmed by 5 bases and J by 2 bases, 5 bases remained unmatched. Germline CDR1 is LGHDT and CDR2 is YNNKEL (reference sequence). CDR3 bases: TGTGCCAGCAGCAGTCTAGCGGGGAACACAGATACGCAGTATTTT. It is translated as CASSSLAGNTDTQYF.

This chain joins TRBV5-1 and TRBJ1-6; D not resolved. The V end lost 7 bases, the J end lost 9 bases, and 17 bases lay between the germline ends. The CDR3 has 14 residues. CDR1 and CDR2 from the germline V gene are SGHRS and YFSETQ. The CDR3 DNA sequence: TGCGCCAGCGCACCCTCCTTTCCGCGTTCACCCCTCCACTTT. Translation gives CASAPSFPRSPLHF.

This chain links TRBV7-6 with TRBJ2-5; 10 bases agree with TRBD2. Germline loops: CDR1 SGHVS, CDR2 FNYEAQ. The trim removed 1 base at V and 2 bases at J, leaving 7 bases unmatched. This CDR3 is built from 17 residues. CDR3 bases: TGTGCCAGCAGCTTAGTATCACTAGCGGGGCTTCAAGAGACCCAGTACTTC. It encodes CASSLVSLAGLQETQYF.

V gene TRBV24-1 combines with J gene TRBJ2-1; TRBD2 agrees at 8 bases. V was clipped by 7 bases and J by 0 bases; unmatched bases: 7. The CDR3 has 16 amino acids. The germline gives CDR1 KGHDR, CDR2 SFDVKD. CDR3 protein: CATRGSGKSSYNEQFF. CDR3 DNA sequence: TGTGCCACCAGAGGTAGCGGGAAGAGCTCCTACAATGAGCAGTTCTTC.